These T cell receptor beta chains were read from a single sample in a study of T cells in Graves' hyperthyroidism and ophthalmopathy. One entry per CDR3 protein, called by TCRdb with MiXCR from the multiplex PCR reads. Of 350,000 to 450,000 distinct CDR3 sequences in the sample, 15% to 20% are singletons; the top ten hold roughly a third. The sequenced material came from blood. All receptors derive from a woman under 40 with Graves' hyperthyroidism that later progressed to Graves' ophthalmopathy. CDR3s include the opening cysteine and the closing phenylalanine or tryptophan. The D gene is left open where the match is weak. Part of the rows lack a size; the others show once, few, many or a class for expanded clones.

cdr3_aa: CASSPTSGSGADTQYF
cdr3_nt: TGTGCCAGCAGCCCGACTAGCGGGAGCGGTGCAGATACGCAGTATTTT
v_call: TRBV7-9
d_call: TRBD2
clone_size: many
j_call: TRBJ2-3

cdr3_aa: CSAETGGTNNEQFF
cdr3_nt: TGCAGTGCGGAAACCGGGGGGACCAACAATGAGCAGTTCTTC
v_call: TRBV20-1
d_call: TRBD2
clone_size: many
j_call: TRBJ2-1

cdr3_aa: CASSRGGNLDEKLFF
cdr3_nt: TGTGCCAGCAGCCGTGGAGGGAATCTTGATGAAAAACTGTTTTTT
v_call: TRBV9
d_call: -
clone_size: many
j_call: TRBJ1-4

cdr3_aa: CASTPAGNQPQHF
cdr3_nt: TGTGCCAGCACTCCTGCGGGTAATCAGCCCCAGCATTTT
v_call: TRBV12-3/TRBV12-4
d_call: -
clone_size: many
j_call: TRBJ1-5

cdr3_aa: CASSSGLAGELFF
cdr3_nt: TGTGCCAGCAGTTCGGGACTCGCCGGGGAGCTGTTTTTT
v_call: TRBV12-3/TRBV12-4
d_call: -
clone_size: many
j_call: TRBJ2-2

cdr3_aa: CASSFRVEHTEAFF
cdr3_nt: TGTGCCAGCAGCTTTCGGGTTGAGCACACTGAAGCTTTCTTT
v_call: TRBV7-2
d_call: -
clone_size: many
j_call: TRBJ1-1

cdr3_aa: CASRSTGSRANYGYTF
cdr3_nt: TGTGCCAGCAGGTCTACCGGGAGCCGAGCTAACTATGGCTACACCTTC
v_call: TRBV2
d_call: -
clone_size: many
j_call: TRBJ1-2

cdr3_aa: CASSPRNVGSYNSPLHF
cdr3_nt: TGTGCCAGCTCACCAAGAAACGTCGGCTCCTATAATTCACCCCTCCACTTT
v_call: TRBV18
d_call: -
clone_size: few
j_call: TRBJ1-6

cdr3_aa: CASRPIRGSSYNEQFF
cdr3_nt: TGTGCCAGCAGGCCAATCCGGGGTAGCTCCTACAATGAGCAGTTCTTC
v_call: TRBV28
d_call: -
clone_size: few
j_call: TRBJ2-1

cdr3_aa: CASNPRTDEGDTQYF
cdr3_nt: TGTGCCAGCAACCCCCGGACAGACGAAGGAGATACGCAGTATTTT
v_call: TRBV2
d_call: -
clone_size: many
j_call: TRBJ2-3

cdr3_aa: CAISSPGQKEAFF
cdr3_nt: TGTGCCATCAGTTCCCCGGGACAGAAAGAAGCTTTCTTT
v_call: TRBV10-3
d_call: TRBD1
clone_size: -
j_call: TRBJ1-1

cdr3_aa: CAWRAGTGIPAYGYTF
cdr3_nt: TGTGCCTGGCGAGCCGGGACAGGGATCCCAGCCTATGGCTACACCTTC
v_call: TRBV30
d_call: TRBD1
clone_size: once
j_call: TRBJ1-2

cdr3_aa: CASSLGTQGAWGTEAFF
cdr3_nt: TGTGCCAGCAGCTTAGGAACACAGGGGGCGTGGGGCACTGAAGCTTTCTTT
v_call: TRBV13
d_call: TRBD1
clone_size: -
j_call: TRBJ1-1

cdr3_aa: CAWSQDSVFSYEQYF
cdr3_nt: TGTGCCTGGAGCCAAGACAGTGTCTTCTCCTACGAGCAGTACTTC
v_call: TRBV30
d_call: -
clone_size: many
j_call: TRBJ2-7

cdr3_aa: CAISESGLLHTVYEQYF
cdr3_nt: TGTGCCATCAGTGAGTCCGGACTCCTCCACACCGTTTACGAGCAGTACTTC
v_call: TRBV10-3
d_call: -
clone_size: many
j_call: TRBJ2-7

cdr3_aa: CASTTGNTGELFF
cdr3_nt: TGTGCCAGCACGACGGGTAACACCGGGGAGCTGTTTTTT
v_call: TRBV2
d_call: -
clone_size: many
j_call: TRBJ2-2

cdr3_aa: CASSSFIYRETGANVLTF
cdr3_nt: TGTGCCAGCAGTTCTTTTATATACAGGGAAACTGGGGCCAACGTCCTGACTTTC
v_call: TRBV6-5
d_call: -
clone_size: few
j_call: TRBJ2-6

cdr3_aa: CASNRGRKEGFETQYF
cdr3_nt: TGTGCCAGCAACAGGGGGCGCAAGGAAGGGTTTGAGACCCAGTACTTC
v_call: TRBV5-6
d_call: TRBD1
clone_size: many
j_call: TRBJ2-5

cdr3_aa: CASSVEKAPEYF
cdr3_nt: TGTGCCAGCAGCGTAGAAAAGGCGCCCGAGTATTTT
v_call: TRBV9
d_call: -
clone_size: -
j_call: TRBJ2-3

cdr3_aa: CASGPFRRVNTGELFF
cdr3_nt: TGTGCTAGTGGTCCGTTTAGAAGGGTAAACACCGGGGAGCTGTTTTTT
v_call: TRBV12-5
d_call: -
clone_size: many
j_call: TRBJ2-2

cdr3_aa: CASSSLGWDSTGELFF
cdr3_nt: TGTGCCAGCAGCTCTCTTGGTTGGGATAGCACCGGGGAGCTGTTTTTT
v_call: TRBV7-8
d_call: -
clone_size: -
j_call: TRBJ2-2

cdr3_aa: CASSFGVGELFF
cdr3_nt: TGTGCCAGCAGTTTTGGGGTCGGGGAGCTGTTTTTT
v_call: TRBV28
d_call: -
clone_size: few
j_call: TRBJ2-2

cdr3_aa: CASSLTGANEQYF
cdr3_nt: TGTGCCAGCAGCTTAACAGGGGCCAACGAGCAGTACTTC
v_call: TRBV7-9
d_call: TRBD1
clone_size: -
j_call: TRBJ2-7

cdr3_aa: CSGAGWSQVRLNYGYTF
cdr3_nt: TGCAGTGGTGCAGGGTGGTCCCAAGTCCGACTCAACTATGGCTACACCTTC
v_call: TRBV20-1
d_call: -
clone_size: few
j_call: TRBJ1-2

cdr3_aa: CASSIGTAGANVLTF
cdr3_nt: TGTGCCAGTAGTATCGGGACAGCTGGGGCCAACGTCCTGACTTTC
v_call: TRBV19
d_call: TRBD1
clone_size: many
j_call: TRBJ2-6

cdr3_aa: CASSPRTGSSYEQYF
cdr3_nt: TGCGCCAGCAGCCCCCGGACAGGGTCTTCCTACGAGCAGTACTTC
v_call: TRBV5-1
d_call: TRBD1
clone_size: many
j_call: TRBJ2-7

cdr3_aa: CASSTSGSGDEQFF
cdr3_nt: TGTGCCAGCTCAACTAGCGGGAGTGGGGATGAGCAGTTCTTC
v_call: TRBV18
d_call: TRBD2
clone_size: -
j_call: TRBJ2-1

cdr3_aa: CASTQQGALNYGYTF
cdr3_nt: TGTGCCAGCACACAACAGGGGGCGCTGAACTATGGCTACACCTTC
v_call: TRBV6-4
d_call: TRBD1
clone_size: -
j_call: TRBJ1-2

cdr3_aa: CASSLRVLTTDTQYF
cdr3_nt: TGTGCCAGCAGTTTACGGGTTCTCACCACAGATACGCAGTATTTT
v_call: TRBV28
d_call: -
clone_size: many
j_call: TRBJ2-3

cdr3_aa: CSARTGKRDGYTF
cdr3_nt: TGCAGTGCTCGTACAGGGAAGCGGGATGGCTACACCTTC
v_call: TRBV20-1
d_call: -
clone_size: -
j_call: TRBJ1-2

cdr3_aa: CASSFYSTNEKLFF
cdr3_nt: TGTGCCAGCAGTTTTTACTCAACTAATGAAAAACTGTTTTTT
v_call: TRBV2
d_call: -
clone_size: many
j_call: TRBJ1-4

cdr3_aa: CASSPSGGKQYNEQFF
cdr3_nt: TGTGCCAGCAGTCCTAGCGGGGGGAAACAATACAATGAGCAGTTCTTC
v_call: TRBV3-1
d_call: TRBD2
clone_size: few
j_call: TRBJ2-1

cdr3_aa: CSARDPGTSGRGDMGEQFF
cdr3_nt: TGCAGTGCTAGAGACCCCGGGACTAGCGGGAGAGGGGATATGGGGGAGCAGTTCTTC
v_call: TRBV20-1
d_call: TRBD2
clone_size: many
j_call: TRBJ2-1

cdr3_aa: CASSLAQANNYGYTF
cdr3_nt: TGTGCCAGCAGCTTAGCACAGGCCAATAACTATGGCTACACCTTC
v_call: TRBV11-2
d_call: -
clone_size: many
j_call: TRBJ1-2

cdr3_aa: CASSIKGGRAQIYNEQFF
cdr3_nt: TGTGCCAGTAGTATTAAAGGCGGGAGGGCCCAGATTTACAATGAGCAGTTCTTC
v_call: TRBV19
d_call: TRBD2
clone_size: few
j_call: TRBJ2-1

cdr3_aa: CASSFPRFTAGTAKGYTF
cdr3_nt: TGTGCCAGCAGTTTTCCCCGTTTTACCGCCGGGACAGCGAAAGGCTACACCTTC
v_call: TRBV28
d_call: TRBD1
clone_size: many
j_call: TRBJ1-2

cdr3_aa: CASGFSDNSPLHF
cdr3_nt: TGTGCCAGCGGGTTTTCGGATAATTCACCCCTCCACTTT
v_call: TRBV6-9
d_call: -
clone_size: few
j_call: TRBJ1-6

cdr3_aa: CASAWTEVADTQYF
cdr3_nt: TGCGCCAGCGCATGGACAGAGGTAGCAGATACGCAGTATTTT
v_call: TRBV4-1
d_call: -
clone_size: -
j_call: TRBJ2-3

cdr3_aa: CASRPEGRPPATNEKLFF
cdr3_nt: TGTGCCAGCAGGCCCGAAGGACGGCCGCCGGCTACTAATGAAAAACTGTTTTTT
v_call: TRBV6-2/TRBV6-3
d_call: -
clone_size: many
j_call: TRBJ1-4

cdr3_aa: CASGVLAGGPISYNEQFF
cdr3_nt: TGTGCCAGCGGGGTTCTAGCGGGAGGTCCGATATCCTACAATGAGCAGTTCTTC
v_call: TRBV6-1
d_call: TRBD2
clone_size: few
j_call: TRBJ2-1

cdr3_aa: CASRPGGPGGLNEQFF
cdr3_nt: TGTGCCAGCAGACCGGGGGGGCCAGGGGGCCTCAATGAGCAGTTCTTC
v_call: TRBV12-3/TRBV12-4
d_call: -
clone_size: -
j_call: TRBJ2-1

cdr3_aa: CASRQGTGTDQPQHF
cdr3_nt: TGTGCCAGCAGACAGGGGACAGGAACAGATCAGCCCCAGCATTTT
v_call: TRBV25-1
d_call: TRBD1
clone_size: few
j_call: TRBJ1-5

cdr3_aa: CASSEVWGSASPLHF
cdr3_nt: TGTGCCAGCAGTGAAGTATGGGGGTCTGCTTCACCCCTCCACTTT
v_call: TRBV2
d_call: -
clone_size: few
j_call: TRBJ1-6

cdr3_aa: CASRIGTSGTYEQYF
cdr3_nt: TGTGCCAGCAGAATTGGGACTAGCGGTACCTACGAGCAGTACTTC
v_call: TRBV27
d_call: TRBD2
clone_size: many
j_call: TRBJ2-7

cdr3_aa: CSARASGRETGELFF
cdr3_nt: TGCAGTGCTAGGGCTAGCGGGAGAGAGACCGGGGAGCTGTTTTTT
v_call: TRBV20-1
d_call: TRBD2
clone_size: -
j_call: TRBJ2-2

cdr3_aa: CASRGEGETQYF
cdr3_nt: TGTGCCAGCAGGGGAGAAGGAGAGACCCAGTACTTC
v_call: TRBV2
d_call: -
clone_size: many
j_call: TRBJ2-5

cdr3_aa: CASSAWTGRGLETQYF
cdr3_nt: TGTGCCAGCTCAGCCTGGACAGGACGGGGTTTGGAGACCCAGTACTTC
v_call: TRBV18
d_call: TRBD1
clone_size: many
j_call: TRBJ2-5

cdr3_aa: CASRQLYTGGTEAFF
cdr3_nt: TGCGCCAGCAGGCAACTATATACAGGGGGCACTGAAGCTTTCTTT
v_call: TRBV5-1
d_call: TRBD1
clone_size: few
j_call: TRBJ1-1

cdr3_aa: CASSLLGQAGNTIYF
cdr3_nt: TGTGCCAGCAGCTTGTTGGGACAGGCTGGAAACACCATATATTTT
v_call: TRBV5-4
d_call: TRBD1
clone_size: many
j_call: TRBJ1-3

cdr3_aa: CASSPFQGEAFF
cdr3_nt: TGTGCCAGCAGCCCATTCCAGGGTGAAGCTTTCTTT
v_call: TRBV11-2
d_call: -
clone_size: -
j_call: TRBJ1-1

cdr3_aa: CASSPHRGAVEKLFF
cdr3_nt: TGTGCCAGCAGCCCCCACAGGGGGGCTGTGGAAAAACTGTTTTTT
v_call: TRBV14
d_call: TRBD1
clone_size: -
j_call: TRBJ1-4

cdr3_aa: CASSSRGQDRETQYF
cdr3_nt: TGTGCCAGCAGTTCGAGAGGACAGGACAGGGAGACCCAGTACTTC
v_call: TRBV27
d_call: TRBD1
clone_size: -
j_call: TRBJ2-5

cdr3_aa: CASSPVGWDRGIGTEAFF
cdr3_nt: TGTGCCAGCAGCCCAGTGGGCTGGGACAGGGGGATAGGCACTGAAGCTTTCTTT
v_call: TRBV6-1
d_call: TRBD1
clone_size: many
j_call: TRBJ1-1

cdr3_aa: CASSSRDAQETQYF
cdr3_nt: TGTGCCAGCAGTTCCAGGGACGCACAAGAGACCCAGTACTTC
v_call: TRBV27
d_call: -
clone_size: many
j_call: TRBJ2-5

cdr3_aa: CASSFLGDSGIKETQYF
cdr3_nt: TGTGCCAGCAGCTTTCTGGGCGATAGCGGGATAAAAGAGACCCAGTACTTC
v_call: TRBV7-9
d_call: TRBD2
clone_size: -
j_call: TRBJ2-5

cdr3_aa: CASSQDQRPYGYTF
cdr3_nt: TGCGCCAGCAGCCAAGATCAGAGGCCCTATGGCTACACCTTC
v_call: TRBV4-1
d_call: -
clone_size: few
j_call: TRBJ1-2

cdr3_aa: CASRIEQGSPETQYF
cdr3_nt: TGTGCCAGCAGGATCGAACAGGGTTCCCCAGAGACCCAGTACTTC
v_call: TRBV2
d_call: -
clone_size: many
j_call: TRBJ2-5

cdr3_aa: CASSRSAINNEQFF
cdr3_nt: TGTGCCAGCAGCCGTTCGGCGATCAACAATGAGCAGTTCTTC
v_call: TRBV11-3
d_call: -
clone_size: many
j_call: TRBJ2-1

cdr3_aa: CSARDRAGDTQYF
cdr3_nt: TGCAGTGCTAGGGACAGGGCAGGAGATACGCAGTATTTT
v_call: TRBV20-1
d_call: TRBD1
clone_size: many
j_call: TRBJ2-3